The next 32 T cell receptor beta chains were all read from a single sample in a study of graft-versus-host responses after intestinal transplantation. Profiled with immunoSEQ multiplex PCR; TCRdb holds only in-frame clones, not every one. The profile covers about 120,000 clones, with roughly 93% appearing a single time and around 0.12% taken by the ten largest. No antigen has been assigned to these receptors. The specimen comprised unstimulated CD4+ T cells sorted from spleen or lymph node cells, sampled before intestinal transplant. These receptors were taken from a human donor who received an intestinal transplant.

The V gene is TRBV29-1, the J gene TRBJ1-2; D uncertain. The length of the CDR3 is 13 residues. Per the germline V gene, CDR1 is SQVTM and CDR2 is ANQGSEA. Trimming shortened V by 4 bases and J by 8 bases, and 17 bases separated the two germline ends. CDR3 protein: CSVGTFKTGGYTF. The CDR3 nucleotides are TGCAGCGTTGGGACCTTCAAAACGGGAGGCTACACCTTC.

The chain combines TRBV27 with TRBJ2-3; D could derive from TRBD1 or TRBD2 (6 bases each). The germline V and J ends were trimmed by 3 bases and 0 bases, with 13 bases remaining between them. This CDR3 contains 16 residues. Germline V gene lookup returns CDR1 MNHEY and CDR2 SMNVEV (reference sequence). CDR3 DNA: TGTGCCAGCAGTTTGGTGGGGGGCGTTAGCACAGATACGCAGTATTTT. Translation gives CASSLVGGVSTDTQYF.

The V call is TRBV6-4, the J call TRBJ2-2; 8 bases are a match to TRBD1. Germline CDR1 and CDR2: MRHNA and SNTAGT. V trimming: 6 bases; J trimming: 3 bases; junction bases outside the gene matches: 0. This CDR3 has 13 amino acids. The CDR3 loop reads CASRTGDTGELFF. As DNA, the CDR3 is TGTGCCAGCAGGACAGGGGACACCGGGGAGCTGTTTTTT.

The V call is TRBV2, the J call TRBJ2-2; D call uncertain. Germline CDR1 reads SNHLY; CDR2 reads FYNNEI. There are 11 residues in the CDR3. Between the trimmed V and J ends, which lost 8 bases and 4 bases, there was a span of 5 bases. The DNA for the CDR3 is TGTGCCAGCGGTCGCACCGGGGAGCTGTTTTTT. This codes for CASGRTGELFF.

The V gene is TRBV5-1, the J gene TRBJ2-1; D gene unclear. Trimming left V 3 bases short and J 0 bases short, with 10 bases between. CDR3 length: 15 amino acids. Germline lookup yields CDR1 SGHRS and CDR2 YFSETQ. The CDR3 reads CASSSSVSSYNEQFF. The CDR3, as DNA: TGCGCCAGCAGCTCCTCAGTGAGCTCCTACAATGAGCAGTTCTTC.

The gene calls are TRBV6-5 and TRBJ2-3; D remains ambiguous. Germline CDR1 and CDR2: MNHEY and SVGAGI. V was shortened by 4 bases and J by 4 bases, with 15 bases between the two germline ends. The CDR3 has 15 amino acids. In DNA, the CDR3 is TGTGCCAGCAGTTCTACCCTCCGTCGCGCAGATACGCAGTATTTT. This sequence encodes CASSSTLRRADTQYF.

This chain joins TRBV29-1 and TRBJ1-5; 7 nucleotides align to TRBD1. Germline V lookup: CDR1 SQVTM, CDR2 ANQGSEA. The V gene end was trimmed by 6 bases and the J gene end by 4 bases; junction bases not matched to a gene: 6. CDR3 length: 13 amino acids. CDR3 nucleotide sequence: TGCAGCGTGGCGACAGGGAGTAATCAGCCCCAGCATTTT. Its translation is CSVATGSNQPQHF. Complete variable domain (other parts from reference TRBV29-1 and TRBJ1-5): SAVISQKPSRDICQRGTSLTIQCQVDSQVTMMFWYRQQPGQSLTLIATANQGSEATYESGFVIDKFPISRPNLTFSTLTVSNMSPEDSSIYLCSVATGSNQPQHFGDGTRLSIL.

This clone has just one count. This chain connects TRBV5-1 to TRBJ2-2, with D hard to call. The germline V gene encodes CDR1 SGHRS and CDR2 YFSETQ. Trimming removed 0 bases from V and 3 bases from J, with 9 bases in between. This CDR3 is built from 15 residues. The CDR3, as DNA: TGCGCCAGCAGCTTGGTCGGGTCCTACACCGGGGAGCTGTTTTTT. It yields the protein CASSLVGSYTGELFF.

This clone appeared once. The CDR3 loop is CASSFPGYQPQHF. In nucleotides, the CDR3 is TGTGCCAGCAGTTTTCCCGGGTATCAGCCCCAGCATTTT. This chain joins TRBV28 and TRBJ1-5; D not resolved. The CDR3 runs to 13 residues. Germline lookup yields CDR1 MDHEN and CDR2 SYDVKM. V was shortened by 3 bases and J by 5 bases, with 8 bases between the two germline ends.

The V gene is TRBV5-1, the J gene TRBJ1-2; maybe TRBD1 (5 bases). Germline V gives CDR1 SGHRS, CDR2 YFSETQ. The CDR3 is made up of 13 amino acids. V lost 0 bases and J 2 bases, leaving 5 bases between the germline ends. CDR3 sequence: CASSLGDNYGYTF. CDR3 in DNA: TGCGCCAGCAGCTTGGGGGACAACTATGGCTACACCTTC.

This chain uses TRBV7-2 with TRBJ2-5; no reliable D call. V lost 1 base to trimming and J lost 3 bases, with 6 bases between them. The CDR3 spans 13 residues. Germline V gives CDR1 SGHTA, CDR2 FQGNSA. CDR3 nucleotides: TGTGCCAGCAGCTTAGACAGAAAAGAGACCCAGTACTTC. It translates to CASSLDRKETQYF.

This chain uses TRBV5-1 with TRBJ2-7, with 7 positions matching TRBD1. This CDR3 comprises 15 residues. Per germline, CDR1 SGHRS and CDR2 YFSETQ. Trimming cost V 4 bases and J 0 bases; bases outside gene matches: 7. The CDR3 sequence is CASSHAGTVSYEQYF. The DNA of the CDR3 is TGCGCCAGCAGCCACGCCGGGACAGTCTCCTACGAGCAGTACTTC.

Only one count was recorded for this clone. The CDR3 DNA reads TGTGCCAGCAGCCAACGACAGGTTCGAGGCACAGATACGCAGTATTTT. The encoded protein is CASSQRQVRGTDTQYF. V and J are TRBV14 and TRBJ2-3; D is perhaps TRBD1 (6 bases). The germline V and J ends were trimmed by 2 bases and 1 base, with 13 bases remaining between them. The CDR3 has 16 amino acids. Germline loops: CDR1 SGHDN, CDR2 FVKESK. The full variable domain, completed using reference TRBV14 and TRBJ2-3, is EAGVTQFPSHSVIEKGQTVTLRCDPISGHDNLYWYRRVMGKEIKFLLHFVKESKQDESGMPNNRFLAERTGGTYSTLKVQPAELEDSGVYFCASSQRQVRGTDTQYFGPGTRLTVL.

This sequence joins TRBV5-1 and TRBJ2-3, with TRBD1 matching 7 bases. V trimming: 0 bases; J trimming: 0 bases; junction bases outside the gene matches: 7. Germline V lookup: CDR1 SGHRS, CDR2 YFSETQ. The CDR3 has 17 amino acids. The CDR3 bases are TGCGCCAGCAGCTTGGCCAGGGGGAGTACTAGCACAGATACGCAGTATTTT. Protein product: CASSLARGSTSTDTQYF.

In regard to this clone: The junction departs from germline at one end; a sequencing error may be responsible. The rearrangement uses TRBV7-9 and TRBJ1-3; 8 bases line up with TRBD1. CDR3 length: 16 amino acids. Germline loops: CDR1 SEHNR, CDR2 FQNEAQ (reference sequence). The CDR3 nucleotides read TGTGTCAGCAGCCTCCAGACAGGGGTCTATGGAAACACCATATATTTT. It codes for CVSSLQTGVYGNTIYF.

The chain has TRBV7-9 and TRBJ2-5, with D possibly being TRBD2 (5 bases). CDR3 length: 16 residues. Germline CDR1 SEHNR, CDR2 FQNEAQ (reference sequence). Trimming pared 6 bases from V and 4 bases from J, leaving 21 bases between. In DNA, the CDR3 is TGTGCCAGCAGTCCTACCGGGGTTACGTGGCGAGAGACCCAGTACTTC. Translated, it gives CASSPTGVTWRETQYF.

The V call is TRBV19, the J call TRBJ2-1; a weak D match, TRBD1 (5 bases). CDR3 size: 14 residues. The V end was cut by 7 bases, the J end by 6 bases, with 16 bases between. Germline CDR1 is LNHDA and CDR2 is SQIVND (reference sequence). This CDR3 reads CASNQGRESNEQFF. CDR3 DNA sequence: TGTGCCAGTAACCAGGGCCGAGAATCCAATGAGCAGTTCTTC.

The gene calls are TRBV6-1 and TRBJ2-5; the D is unclear. Trimming cost V 3 bases and J 2 bases, with 13 bases left between them. This CDR3 comprises 15 residues. The germline V gene has CDR1 MNHNS and CDR2 SASEGT. The CDR3 sequence is CASSEEWGWQETQYF. DNA of the CDR3: TGTGCCAGCAGTGAGGAGTGGGGTTGGCAAGAGACCCAGTACTTC.

The chain is built from TRBV18 and TRBJ2-6, with a weak D call TRBD1 (6 bases). V lost 3 bases and J 7 bases, leaving 16 bases between the germline ends. Germline V lookup: CDR1 KGHSH, CDR2 LQKENI. CDR3 length equals 16 residues. CDR3 sequence: CASSPEDSPPANVLTF. CDR3 DNA sequence: TGTGCCAGCTCACCTGAGGACAGCCCCCCTGCCAACGTCCTGACTTTC.

The chain combines TRBV11-2 with TRBJ2-7, with TRBD2 identical over 10 bases. V trimming: 1 base; J trimming: 6 bases; junction bases outside the gene matches: 9. This CDR3 has 16 residues. From germline, CDR1 is SGHAT and CDR2 FQNNGV. The CDR3 is CASSLVPSAGGGEQYF. As DNA, the CDR3 is TGTGCCAGCAGCTTAGTCCCCTCAGCGGGAGGGGGCGAGCAGTACTTC.

The gene calls are TRBV10-3 and TRBJ2-7; D may be TRBD2 (7 bases). This CDR3 spans 14 amino acids. V dropped 8 bases and J dropped 7 bases, with 21 bases sitting between them. Germline CDR1 ENHRY, CDR2 SYGVKD. This CDR3 reads CAIRGDMGGLEQYF. The CDR3 DNA follows: TGTGCCATCCGGGGGGACATGGGTGGATTGGAGCAGTACTTC.

The rearrangement uses TRBV6-6 and TRBJ2-7; TRBD1 matches at 9 bases. The CDR3 runs 13 residues. Germline loops: CDR1 MNHNY, CDR2 SVGAGI (reference sequence). The V gene end was trimmed by 7 bases and the J gene end by 7 bases; junction bases not matched to a gene: 8. DNA for the CDR3: TGTGCCAGCACCCGGGACAGGGCTCGGGAGCAGTACTTC. This encodes CASTRDRAREQYF.

This clone was counted a single time. The chain couples TRBV5-4 to TRBJ1-5; a possible D gene is TRBD1 (5 bases). The germline V gene encodes CDR1 SGHNT and CDR2 YYREEE (reference sequence). V dropped 2 bases and J dropped 4 bases, with 7 bases sitting between them. This CDR3 spans 13 amino acids. The CDR3 spells CASSLGVNQPQHF. As DNA, the CDR3 is TGTGCCAGCAGCTTAGGGGTTAATCAGCCCCAGCATTTT.

The chain recombines TRBV9 with TRBJ2-1; no clear D gene. The germline V gene has CDR1 SGDLS and CDR2 YYNGEE. Trimming removed 1 base from V and 8 bases from J, with 10 bases in between. The CDR3 consists of 13 residues. CDR3 bases: TGTGCCAGCAGCGTACACCCAAAGGATGAGCAGTTCTTC. As protein: CASSVHPKDEQFF. The variable domain in full, completed from reference TRBV9 and TRBJ2-1, reads DSGVTQTPKHLITATGQRVTLRCSPRSGDLSVYWYQQSLDQGLQFLIQYYNGEERAKGNILERFSAQQFPDLHSELNLSSLELGDSALYFCASSVHPKDEQFFGPGTRLTVL.

The chain recombines TRBV11-2 with TRBJ1-2; TRBD1 agrees at 10 bases. The J segment lost 8 bases and the V segment lost 5 bases, leaving 14 bases of the junction unmatched. This CDR3 region has 16 residues. Germline CDR1 reads SGHAT; CDR2 reads FQNNGV. The CDR3 DNA follows: TGTGCCAGCAGCCCTGTAACGGGACAGGGGAAGAGAGGCTACACCTTC. This sequence encodes CASSPVTGQGKRGYTF.

The chain is built from TRBV6-5 and TRBJ2-7, with 9 bases identical to TRBD1. Germline V CDR1 and CDR2: MNHEY, SVGAGI. The CDR3 length is 14 residues. V was pared by 4 bases and J by 2 bases, with 3 bases of the junction left unmatched. This CDR3 is CASSSRQGAYEQYF. CDR3 nucleotides: TGTGCCAGCAGTTCCAGACAGGGGGCCTACGAGCAGTACTTC.

V and J are TRBV5-6 and TRBJ2-5; 12 bases map to TRBD2. CDR3 length: 18 amino acids. V was clipped by 5 bases and J by 2 bases; unmatched bases: 13. Per the germline V gene, CDR1 is SGHDT and CDR2 is YYEEEE. CDR3 DNA: TGTGCCAGCAGAAAGGGACTAGCGGGTGCAGGGGATCAAGAGACCCAGTACTTC. Its protein product is CASRKGLAGAGDQETQYF.

The chain is built from TRBV18 and TRBJ2-1, with D unclear. This CDR3 comprises 15 residues. Trimming removed 1 base from V and 0 bases from J, with 7 bases in between. CDR1 is KGHSH, CDR2 LQKENI, per germline. The CDR3 DNA reads TGTGCCAGCTCACCACGGACGGACTCCTACAATGAGCAGTTCTTC. Protein product: CASSPRTDSYNEQFF. The whole variable domain, filled in from reference TRBV18 and TRBJ2-1, reads NAGVMQNPRHLVRRRGQEARLRCSPMKGHSHVYWYRQLPEEGLKFMVYLQKENIIDESGMPKERFSAEFPKEGPSILRIQQVVRGDSAAYFCASSPRTDSYNEQFFGPGTRLTVL.

The chain uses TRBV28 and TRBJ2-6; perhaps D is TRBD1 or TRBD2 (6 bases each). The CDR3 spans 16 residues. The V end was cut by 5 bases, the J end by 0 bases, with 11 bases between. Germline CDR1 MDHEN, CDR2 SYDVKM. This CDR3 is CASSLGGLSGANVLTF. The CDR3 bases are TGTGCCAGCAGTCTCGGGGGCCTCTCTGGGGCCAACGTCCTGACTTTC.

The chain joins TRBV27 to TRBJ2-5, with 7 positions matching TRBD1. The CDR3 extends over 16 amino acids. Trimming removed 6 bases from V and 3 bases from J; junction bases left unmatched: 13. Germline lookup yields CDR1 MNHEY and CDR2 SMNVEV (reference sequence). The CDR3 loop reads CASSPYTGTEEETQYF. Here the CDR3 DNA reads TGTGCCAGCAGCCCTTACACCGGGACAGAGGAAGAGACCCAGTACTTC.

This sequence joins TRBV10-2 and TRBJ2-3; TRBD2 agrees at 12 bases. Germline assignment: CDR1 WSHSY and CDR2 SAAADI. CDR3 size: 15 residues. V lost 6 bases to trimming and J lost 4 bases; unmatched junction nucleotides: 5. The CDR3 region has the DNA TGCGCCAGCAGGCGGACTAGCGGGACCCCAGATACGCAGTATTTT. Residues: CASRRTSGTPDTQYF.

The chain recombines TRBV5-1 with TRBJ2-5; 16 bases match TRBD2. Per germline, CDR1 SGHRS and CDR2 YFSETQ. CDR3 length: 16 amino acids. V lost 2 bases to trimming and J lost 5 bases; unmatched junction nucleotides: 3. The CDR3 bases are TGCGCCAGCAGCTTAGGGACTAGCGGGAGGGCCGAGACCCAGTACTTC. Amino acids: CASSLGTSGRAETQYF.